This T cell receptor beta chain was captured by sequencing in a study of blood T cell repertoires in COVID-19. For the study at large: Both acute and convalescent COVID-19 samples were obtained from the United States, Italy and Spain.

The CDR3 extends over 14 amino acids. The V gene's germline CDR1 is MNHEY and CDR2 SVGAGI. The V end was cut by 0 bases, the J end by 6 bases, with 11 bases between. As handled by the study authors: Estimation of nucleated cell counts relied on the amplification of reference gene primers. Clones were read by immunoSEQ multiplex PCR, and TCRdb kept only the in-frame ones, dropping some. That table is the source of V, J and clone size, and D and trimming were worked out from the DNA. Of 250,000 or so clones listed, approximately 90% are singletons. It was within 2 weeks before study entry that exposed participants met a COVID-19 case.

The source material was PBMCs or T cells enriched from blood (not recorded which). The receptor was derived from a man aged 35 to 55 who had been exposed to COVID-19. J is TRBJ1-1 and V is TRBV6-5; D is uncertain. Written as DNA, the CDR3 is TGTGCCAGCAGTTACTCGGGTCAAGGAGCTGAAGCTTTCTTT. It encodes CASSYSGQGAEAFF.